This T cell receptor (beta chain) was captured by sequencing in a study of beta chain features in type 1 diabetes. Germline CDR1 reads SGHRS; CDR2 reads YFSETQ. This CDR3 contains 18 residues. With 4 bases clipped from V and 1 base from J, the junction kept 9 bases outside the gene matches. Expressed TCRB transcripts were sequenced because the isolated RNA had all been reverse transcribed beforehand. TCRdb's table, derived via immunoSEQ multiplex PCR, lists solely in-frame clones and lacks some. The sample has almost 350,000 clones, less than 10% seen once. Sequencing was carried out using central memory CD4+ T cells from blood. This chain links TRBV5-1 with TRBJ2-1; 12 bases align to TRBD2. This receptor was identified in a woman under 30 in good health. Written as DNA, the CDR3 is TGCGCCAGCAGCCCCGGGACTAGCGGGCTTGCTTCCTACAATGAGCAGTTCTTC. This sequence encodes CASSPGTSGLASYNEQFF.